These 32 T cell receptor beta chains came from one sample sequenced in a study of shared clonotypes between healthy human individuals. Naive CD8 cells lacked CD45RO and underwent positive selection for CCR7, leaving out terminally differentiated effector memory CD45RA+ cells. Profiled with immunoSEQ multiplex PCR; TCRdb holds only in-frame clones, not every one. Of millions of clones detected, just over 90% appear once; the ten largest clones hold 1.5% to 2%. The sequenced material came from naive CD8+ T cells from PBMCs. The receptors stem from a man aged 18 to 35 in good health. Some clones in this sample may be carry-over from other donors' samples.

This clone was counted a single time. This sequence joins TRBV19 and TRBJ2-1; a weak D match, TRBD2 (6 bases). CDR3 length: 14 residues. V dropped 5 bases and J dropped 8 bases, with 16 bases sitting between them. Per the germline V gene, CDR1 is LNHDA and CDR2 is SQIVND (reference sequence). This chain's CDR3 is CASSAAGGEYEQFF. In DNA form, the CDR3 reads TGTGCCAGTAGTGCAGCGGGTGGGGAATATGAGCAGTTCTTC.

CDR3 region: CASRSGTGGYNEQFF. CDR3 sequence (DNA): TGTGCCAGCAGATCCGGGACAGGGGGCTACAATGAGCAGTTCTTC. The J gene is TRBJ2-1, the V gene TRBV7-9, with 11 positions matching TRBD1. The V and J ends lost 6 bases and 3 bases, in that order; junction bases with no gene match: 4. The germline CDR1 and CDR2 sequences are SEHNR and FQNEAQ (reference sequence). The CDR3 length is 15 residues.

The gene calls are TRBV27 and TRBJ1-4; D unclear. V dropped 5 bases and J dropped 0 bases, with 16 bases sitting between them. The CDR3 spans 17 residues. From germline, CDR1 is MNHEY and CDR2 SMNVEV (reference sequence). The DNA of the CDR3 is TGTGCCAGCAGTCCCCAGAAGGGCTCAGCAACTAATGAAAAACTGTTTTTT. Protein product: CASSPQKGSATNEKLFF. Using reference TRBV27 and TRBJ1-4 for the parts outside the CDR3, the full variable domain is EAQVTQNPRYLITVTGKKLTVTCSQNMNHEYMSWYRQDPGLGLRQIYYSMNVEVTDKGDVPEGYKVSRKEKRNFPLILESPSPNQTSLYFCASSPQKGSATNEKLFFGSGTQLSVL.

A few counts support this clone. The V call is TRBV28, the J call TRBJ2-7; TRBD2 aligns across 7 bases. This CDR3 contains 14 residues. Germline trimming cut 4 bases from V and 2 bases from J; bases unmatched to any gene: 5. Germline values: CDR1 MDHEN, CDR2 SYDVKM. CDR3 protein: CASSWVGGTYEQYF. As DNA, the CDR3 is TGTGCCAGCAGTTGGGTGGGAGGGACCTACGAGCAGTACTTC.

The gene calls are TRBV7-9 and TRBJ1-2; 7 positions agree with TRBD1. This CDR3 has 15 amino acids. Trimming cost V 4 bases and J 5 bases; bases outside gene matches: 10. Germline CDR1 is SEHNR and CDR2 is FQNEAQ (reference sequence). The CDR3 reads CASSYGQAGGYGYTF. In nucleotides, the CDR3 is TGTGCCAGCAGCTACGGACAGGCTGGTGGATATGGCTACACCTTC. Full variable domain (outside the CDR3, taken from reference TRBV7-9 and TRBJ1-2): DTGVSQNPRHKITKRGQNVTFRCDPISEHNRLYWYRQTLGQGPEFLTYFQNEAQLEKSRLLSDRFSAERPKGSFSTLEIQRTEQGDSAMYLCASSYGQAGGYGYTFGSGTRLTVV.

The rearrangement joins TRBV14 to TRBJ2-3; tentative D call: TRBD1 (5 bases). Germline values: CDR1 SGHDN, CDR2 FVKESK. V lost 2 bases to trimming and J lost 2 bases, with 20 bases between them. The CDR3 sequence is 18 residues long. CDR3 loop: CASSQKLRWSGYTDTQYF. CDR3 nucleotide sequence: TGTGCCAGCAGCCAAAAGCTCCGATGGTCAGGGTACACAGATACGCAGTATTTT.

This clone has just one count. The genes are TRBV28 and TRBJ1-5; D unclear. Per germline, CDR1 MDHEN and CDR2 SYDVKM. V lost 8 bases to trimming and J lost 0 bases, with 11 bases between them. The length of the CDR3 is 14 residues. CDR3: CASARPYSNQPQHF. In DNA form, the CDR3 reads TGTGCCAGCGCGCGGCCGTATAGCAATCAGCCCCAGCATTTT.

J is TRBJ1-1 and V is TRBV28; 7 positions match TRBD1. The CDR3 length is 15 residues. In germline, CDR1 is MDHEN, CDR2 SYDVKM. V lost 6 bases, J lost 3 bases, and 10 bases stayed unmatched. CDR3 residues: CASRRQGIVDTEAFF. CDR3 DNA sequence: TGTGCCAGCAGGAGACAGGGAATTGTAGACACTGAAGCTTTCTTT. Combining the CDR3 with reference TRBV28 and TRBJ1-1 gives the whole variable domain DVKVTQSSRYLVKRTGEKVFLECVQDMDHENMFWYRQDPGLGLRLIYFSYDVKMKEKGDIPEGYSVSREKKERFSLILESASTNQTSMYLCASRRQGIVDTEAFFGQGTRLTVV.

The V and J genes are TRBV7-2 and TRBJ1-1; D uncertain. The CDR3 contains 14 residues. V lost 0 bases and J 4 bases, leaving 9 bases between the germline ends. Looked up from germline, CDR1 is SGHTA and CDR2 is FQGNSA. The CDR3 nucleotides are TGTGCCAGCAGCTTAGCTGGATTGGGCACTGAAGCTTTCTTT. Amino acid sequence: CASSLAGLGTEAFF.

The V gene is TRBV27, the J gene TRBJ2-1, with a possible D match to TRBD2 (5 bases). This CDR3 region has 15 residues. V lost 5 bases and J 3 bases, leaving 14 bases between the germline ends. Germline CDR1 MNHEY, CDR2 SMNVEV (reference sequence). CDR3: CASSPYSGGYNEQFF. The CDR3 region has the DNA TGTGCCAGCAGTCCCTATAGTGGAGGCTACAATGAGCAGTTCTTC.

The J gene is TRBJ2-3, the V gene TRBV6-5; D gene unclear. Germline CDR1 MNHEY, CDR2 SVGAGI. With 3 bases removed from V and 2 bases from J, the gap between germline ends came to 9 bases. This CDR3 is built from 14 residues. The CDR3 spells CASSYGYVTDTQYF. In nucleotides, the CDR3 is TGTGCCAGCAGTTATGGATATGTCACAGATACGCAGTATTTT.

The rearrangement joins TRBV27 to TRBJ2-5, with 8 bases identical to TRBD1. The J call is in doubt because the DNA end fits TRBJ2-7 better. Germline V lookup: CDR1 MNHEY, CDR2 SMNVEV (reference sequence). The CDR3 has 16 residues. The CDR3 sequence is CASSLRPGGAHNEQYF. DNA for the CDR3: TGTGCCAGCAGTTTACGGCCAGGGGGCGCGCATAACGAGCAGTACTTC.

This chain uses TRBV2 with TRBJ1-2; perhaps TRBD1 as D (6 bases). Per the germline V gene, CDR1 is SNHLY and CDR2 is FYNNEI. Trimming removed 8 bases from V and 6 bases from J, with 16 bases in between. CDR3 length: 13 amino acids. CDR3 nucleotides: TGTGCCAGCGGCCCAGGGGAGGGCGATGGCTACACCTTC. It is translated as CASGPGEGDGYTF.

The CDR3: CASSERTENNYGYTF. CDR3 DNA sequence: TGTGCCAGCAGCGAAAGGACGGAGAATAACTATGGCTACACCTTC. The J gene is TRBJ1-2, the V gene TRBV11-2; D not certain. Trimming took 5 bases from V and 1 from J, leaving 14 bases between them. The CDR3 has 15 amino acids. Germline lookup yields CDR1 SGHAT and CDR2 FQNNGV.

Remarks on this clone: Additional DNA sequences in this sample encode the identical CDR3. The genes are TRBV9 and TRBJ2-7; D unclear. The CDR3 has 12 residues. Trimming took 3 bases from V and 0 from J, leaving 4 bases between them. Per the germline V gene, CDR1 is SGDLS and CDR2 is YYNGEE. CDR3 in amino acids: CASSGTSYEQYF. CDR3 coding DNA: TGTGCCAGCAGCGGAACCTCCTACGAGCAGTACTTC.

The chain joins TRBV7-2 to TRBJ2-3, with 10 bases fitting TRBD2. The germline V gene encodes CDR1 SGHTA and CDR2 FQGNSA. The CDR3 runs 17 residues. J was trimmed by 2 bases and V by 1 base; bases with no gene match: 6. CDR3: CASSLVGLAAPTDTQYF. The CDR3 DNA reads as TGTGCCAGCAGCTTAGTCGGACTAGCGGCCCCCACAGATACGCAGTATTTT.

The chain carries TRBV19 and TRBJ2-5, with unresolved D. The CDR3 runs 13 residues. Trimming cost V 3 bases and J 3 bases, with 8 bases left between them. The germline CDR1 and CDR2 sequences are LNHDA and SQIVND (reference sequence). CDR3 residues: CASSIRQKETQYF. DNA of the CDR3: TGTGCCAGTAGTATCCGGCAGAAAGAGACCCAGTACTTC.

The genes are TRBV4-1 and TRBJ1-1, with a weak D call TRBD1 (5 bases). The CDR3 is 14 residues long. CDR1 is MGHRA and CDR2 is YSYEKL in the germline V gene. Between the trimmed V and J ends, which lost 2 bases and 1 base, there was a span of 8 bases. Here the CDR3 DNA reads TGCGCCAGCAGCCAAACTAGGGGGAACACTGAAGCTTTCTTT. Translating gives CASSQTRGNTEAFF.

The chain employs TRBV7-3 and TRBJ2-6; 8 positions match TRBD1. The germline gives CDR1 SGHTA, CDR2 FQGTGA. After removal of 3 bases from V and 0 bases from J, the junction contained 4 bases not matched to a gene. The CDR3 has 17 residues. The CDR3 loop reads CASSFDRGNSGANVLTF. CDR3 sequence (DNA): TGTGCCAGCAGCTTCGACAGGGGAAACTCTGGGGCCAACGTCCTGACTTTC.

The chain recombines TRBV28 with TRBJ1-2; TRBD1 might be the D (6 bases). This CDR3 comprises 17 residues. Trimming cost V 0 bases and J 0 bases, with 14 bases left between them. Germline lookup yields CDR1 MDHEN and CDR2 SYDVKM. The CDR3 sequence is CASSLWEGGPANYGYTF. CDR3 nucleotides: TGTGCCAGCAGTTTATGGGAGGGGGGACCGGCTAACTATGGCTACACCTTC.

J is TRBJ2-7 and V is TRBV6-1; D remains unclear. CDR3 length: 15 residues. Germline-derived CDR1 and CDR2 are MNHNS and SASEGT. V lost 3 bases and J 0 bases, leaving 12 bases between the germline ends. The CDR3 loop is CASSDPASPSYEQYF. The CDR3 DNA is TGTGCCAGCAGTGACCCGGCCTCTCCCTCCTACGAGCAGTACTTC.

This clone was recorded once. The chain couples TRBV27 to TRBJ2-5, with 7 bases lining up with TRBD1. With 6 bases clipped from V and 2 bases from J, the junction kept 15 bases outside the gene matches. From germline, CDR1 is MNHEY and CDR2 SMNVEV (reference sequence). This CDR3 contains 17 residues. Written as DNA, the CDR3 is TGTGCCAGCAGCCTTTGGCACCCGGGACAGAGACAAGAGACCCAGTACTTC. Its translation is CASSLWHPGQRQETQYF.

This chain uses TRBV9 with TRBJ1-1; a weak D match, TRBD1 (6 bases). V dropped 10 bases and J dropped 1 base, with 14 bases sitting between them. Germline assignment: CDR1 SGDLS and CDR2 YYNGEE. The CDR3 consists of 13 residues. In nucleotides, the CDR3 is TGTGCCGGACCTATAGGGGGGAACACTGAAGCTTTCTTT. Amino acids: CAGPIGGNTEAFF.

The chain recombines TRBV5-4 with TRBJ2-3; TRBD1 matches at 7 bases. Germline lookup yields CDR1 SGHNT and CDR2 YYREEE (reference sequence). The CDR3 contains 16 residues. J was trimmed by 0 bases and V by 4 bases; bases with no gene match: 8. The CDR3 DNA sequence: TGTGCCAGCAGCCCAGGACAGGTACCTAGCACAGATACGCAGTATTTT. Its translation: CASSPGQVPSTDTQYF.

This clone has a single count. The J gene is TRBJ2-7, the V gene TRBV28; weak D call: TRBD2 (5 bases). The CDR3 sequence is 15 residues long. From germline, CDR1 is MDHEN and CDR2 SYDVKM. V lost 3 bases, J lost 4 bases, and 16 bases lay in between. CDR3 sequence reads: CASSLILSRGYEQYF. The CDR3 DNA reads TGTGCCAGCAGTTTGATCCTTTCCCGCGGGTACGAGCAGTACTTC.

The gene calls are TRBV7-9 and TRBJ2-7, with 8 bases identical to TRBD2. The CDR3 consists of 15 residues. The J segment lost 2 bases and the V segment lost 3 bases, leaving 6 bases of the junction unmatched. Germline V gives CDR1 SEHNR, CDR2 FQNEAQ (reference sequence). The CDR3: CASSFPTGGTYEQYF. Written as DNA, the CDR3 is TGTGCCAGCAGCTTTCCGACGGGGGGGACCTACGAGCAGTACTTC. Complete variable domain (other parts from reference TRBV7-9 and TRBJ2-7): DTGVSQNPRHKITKRGQNVTFRCDPISEHNRLYWYRQTLGQGPEFLTYFQNEAQLEKSRLLSDRFSAERPKGSFSTLEIQRTEQGDSAMYLCASSFPTGGTYEQYFGPGTRLTVT.

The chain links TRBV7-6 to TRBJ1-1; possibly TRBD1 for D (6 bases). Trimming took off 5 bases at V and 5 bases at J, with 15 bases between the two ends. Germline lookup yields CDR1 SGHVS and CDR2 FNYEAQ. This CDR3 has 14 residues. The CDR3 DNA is TGTGCCAGCAGCGGACACAGGGATTTGACTGAAGCTTTCTTT. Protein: CASSGHRDLTEAFF.

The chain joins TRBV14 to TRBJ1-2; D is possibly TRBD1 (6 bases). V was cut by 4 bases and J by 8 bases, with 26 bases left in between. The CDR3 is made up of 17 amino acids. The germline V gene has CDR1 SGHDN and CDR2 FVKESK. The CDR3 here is CASSPTHRGGGFIGYTF. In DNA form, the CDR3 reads TGTGCCAGCAGCCCGACACATCGGGGCGGGGGCTTCATAGGCTACACCTTC.

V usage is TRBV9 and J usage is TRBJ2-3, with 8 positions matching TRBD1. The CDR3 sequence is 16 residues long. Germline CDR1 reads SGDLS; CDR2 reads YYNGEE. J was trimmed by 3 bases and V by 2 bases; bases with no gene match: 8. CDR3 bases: TGTGCCAGCAGCGTGGGCTCAGGGGGCCCAACAGATACGCAGTATTTT. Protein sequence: CASSVGSGGPTDTQYF. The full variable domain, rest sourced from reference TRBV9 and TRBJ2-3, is DSGVTQTPKHLITATGQRVTLRCSPRSGDLSVYWYQQSLDQGLQFLIQYYNGEERAKGNILERFSAQQFPDLHSELNLSSLELGDSALYFCASSVGSGGPTDTQYFGPGTRLTVL.

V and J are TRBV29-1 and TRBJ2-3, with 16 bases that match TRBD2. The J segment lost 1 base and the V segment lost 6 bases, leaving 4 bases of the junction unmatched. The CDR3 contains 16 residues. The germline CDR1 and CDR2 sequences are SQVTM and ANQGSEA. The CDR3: CSVAGTSGRGTDTQYF. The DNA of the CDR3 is TGCAGCGTAGCCGGGACTAGCGGGAGGGGCACAGATACGCAGTATTTT.

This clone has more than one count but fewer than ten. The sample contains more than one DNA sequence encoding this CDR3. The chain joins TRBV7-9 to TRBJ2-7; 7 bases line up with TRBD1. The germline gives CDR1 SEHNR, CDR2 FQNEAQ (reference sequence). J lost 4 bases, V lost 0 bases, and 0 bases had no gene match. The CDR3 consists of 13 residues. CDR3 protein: CASSLATGYEQYF. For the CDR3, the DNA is TGTGCCAGCAGCTTAGCGACAGGGTACGAGCAGTACTTC.

The CDR3 bases are TGTGCCAGCAGTTTTAGTGCCGGGGAGCTGTTTTTT. It encodes CASSFSAGELFF. This chain uses TRBV6-6 with TRBJ2-2; no firm D call. This CDR3 comprises 12 residues. Germline CDR1 and CDR2: MNHNY and SVGAGI (reference sequence). With 4 bases removed from V and 6 bases from J, the gap between germline ends came to 6 bases.